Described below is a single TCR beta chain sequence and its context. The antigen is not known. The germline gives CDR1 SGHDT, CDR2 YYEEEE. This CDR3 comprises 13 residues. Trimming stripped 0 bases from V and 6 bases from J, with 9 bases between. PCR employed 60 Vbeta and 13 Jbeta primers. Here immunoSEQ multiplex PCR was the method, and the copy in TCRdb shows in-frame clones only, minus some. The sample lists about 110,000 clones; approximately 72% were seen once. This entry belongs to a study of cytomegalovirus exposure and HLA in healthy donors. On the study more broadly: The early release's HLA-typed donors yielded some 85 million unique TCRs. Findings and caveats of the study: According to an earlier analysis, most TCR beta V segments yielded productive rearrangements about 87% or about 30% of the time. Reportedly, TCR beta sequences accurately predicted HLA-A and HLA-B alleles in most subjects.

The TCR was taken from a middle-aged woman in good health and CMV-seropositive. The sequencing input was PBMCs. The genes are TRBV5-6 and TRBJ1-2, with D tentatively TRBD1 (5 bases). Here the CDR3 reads CASSLDRTNGYTF. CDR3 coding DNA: TGTGCCAGCAGCTTGGACAGGACTAATGGCTACACCTTC.